This T cell receptor (beta chain) came from a study of cytotoxic CD8 clonotypes in ibrutinib-treated CLL. The CDR3 runs to 14 residues. V was trimmed by 5 bases and J by 6 bases, leaving 15 bases between them. The germline CDR1 and CDR2 sequences are SGHTA and FQGTGA. The assay was immunoSEQ multiplex PCR, and TCRdb's table has in-frame clones only and misses some. The table records approximately 30,000 clones, around three quarters of them present only once. The chain links TRBV7-3 to TRBJ2-3, with no clear D. This clonotype originated in a human donor with chronic lymphocytic leukemia. This material consisted of PBMCs, taken after 24 months of ibrutinib treatment. The CDR3: CASSPQSSADTQYF. CDR3 DNA sequence: TGTGCCAGCAGCCCCCAGTCCTCGGCTGATACGCAGTATTTT.